This T cell receptor (beta chain) was profiled in a study of blood T cell repertoires in COVID-19. Looking at the study overall: Nucleic acid was either cDNA or gDNA, and it came from T cells, B-cell-depleted T cells, or PBMCs.

This clone showed up just once. Produced via immunoSEQ multiplex PCR; TCRdb's table is partial and in-frame only. Altogether over 80,000 clones are present, approximately 86% being singletons, with the ten largest covering approximately 1.2%. The origin of this receptor is a man at least 80 years old with active or convalescent COVID-19. The sample comprised peripheral blood.

The CDR3 DNA follows: TGTGCCAGCAGTGCACAGAAGAACACTGAAGCTTTCTTT. Protein sequence: CASSAQKNTEAFF. V usage is TRBV27 and J usage is TRBJ1-1; D ambiguous. This CDR3 has 13 amino acids. V gave up 5 bases and J gave up 1 base, with 8 bases separating them. Germline CDR1 MNHEY, CDR2 SMNVEV (reference sequence).